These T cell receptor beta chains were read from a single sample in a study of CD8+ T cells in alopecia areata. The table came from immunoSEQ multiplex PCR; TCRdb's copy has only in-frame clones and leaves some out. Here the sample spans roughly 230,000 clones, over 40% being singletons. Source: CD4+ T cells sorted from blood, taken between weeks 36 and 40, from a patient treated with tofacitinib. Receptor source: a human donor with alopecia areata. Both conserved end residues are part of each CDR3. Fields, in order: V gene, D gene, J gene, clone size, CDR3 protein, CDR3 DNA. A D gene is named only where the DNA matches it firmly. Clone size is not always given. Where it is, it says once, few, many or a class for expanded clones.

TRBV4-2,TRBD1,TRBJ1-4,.,CASSARQGVGEKLFF,TGTGCCAGCAGCGCCCGACAGGGGGTGGGTGAAAAACTGTTTTTT
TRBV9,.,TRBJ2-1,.,CASSVLGATYNEQFF,TGTGCCAGCAGCGTTTTGGGGGCGACCTACAATGAGCAGTTCTTC
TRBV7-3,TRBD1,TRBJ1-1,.,CASSLTGDRGPNTEAFF,TGTGCCAGCAGCTTAACTGGGGACAGGGGGCCGAACACTGAAGCTTTCTTT
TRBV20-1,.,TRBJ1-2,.,CSAPEVGYTF,TGCAGTGCTCCCGAGGTTGGCTACACCTTC
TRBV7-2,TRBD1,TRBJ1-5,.,CASSLMGQGIQPQHF,TGTGCCAGCAGCTTAATGGGACAGGGAATTCAGCCCCAGCATTTT
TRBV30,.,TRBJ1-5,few,CAWSVGGQGNQPQHF,TGTGCCTGGAGTGTAGGGGGGCAAGGCAATCAGCCCCAGCATTTT
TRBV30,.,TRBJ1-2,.,CAWSLGRRDYGYTF,TGTGCCTGGAGTTTGGGGAGAAGGGACTATGGCTACACCTTC
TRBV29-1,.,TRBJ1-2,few,CSVLPSGRENGYTF,TGCAGCGTCCTTCCGTCGGGCAGGGAGAATGGCTACACCTTC
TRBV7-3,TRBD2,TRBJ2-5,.,CASSLTSGRLQETQYF,TGTGCCAGCAGCTTAACTAGCGGGAGGCTACAAGAGACCCAGTACTTC
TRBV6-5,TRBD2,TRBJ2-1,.,CASQLAGNNEQFF,TGTGCCTCCCAGCTAGCGGGAAACAATGAGCAGTTCTTC
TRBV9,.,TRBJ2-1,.,CASSVVGSGSYNEQFF,TGTGCCAGCAGCGTAGTAGGTAGCGGCTCCTACAATGAGCAGTTCTTC